Listed below are T cell receptor beta chains from one sample, sequenced in a study of regulatory T cells in long-lasting Graves disease. TCRdb fed the multiplex PCR reads into MiXCR, producing one record per CDR3 protein. Found here are roughly 410,000 distinct CDR3 sequences, about 15% of them singletons; the top ten hold approximately 7.6%. These data were also filed under a second study, of T cells in Graves' hyperthyroidism and ophthalmopathy.

This sample comprised peripheral blood mononuclear cells (PBMCs), obtained at new diagnosis, from a patient treated with antithyroid drugs. These receptors were obtained from a woman aged 40 to 55 with Graves disease. The CDR3 runs from the conserved cysteine through the conserved F or W. A D gene is named only where the DNA matches it firmly. Clone size appears in some rows only: once, few, many, or a class for an expanded clone.

v_call,d_call,j_call,clone_size,cdr3_nt,cdr3_aa
TRBV7-9,NA,TRBJ2-7,many,TGTGCCAGCAGCTCCCGGACCGTGAGCTACGAGCAGTACTTC,CASSSRTVSYEQYF
TRBV29-1,NA,TRBJ2-1,few,TGCAGCGTCTTTTTTGATTTGGCCTACAATGAGCAGTTCTTC,CSVFFDLAYNEQFF
TRBV6-1,NA,TRBJ1-3,few,TGTGCCAGCAGTGAAGTGGGCCGTCAGTCTGGAAACACCATATATTTT,CASSEVGRQSGNTIYF
TRBV19,NA,TRBJ2-7,many,TGTGCCAGTAGTATCGCGGGTAGGGGTTACGAGCAGTACTTC,CASSIAGRGYEQYF
TRBV5-1,NA,TRBJ2-7,many,TGCGCCAGCAGCTCGGGAGATGCACCTGGGCAGTACTTC,CASSSGDAPGQYF
TRBV9,TRBD2,TRBJ2-1,few,TGTGCCAGCAGCGTAGAGCTTCCCCTAGCGGGCCTATACAATGAGCAGTTCTTC,CASSVELPLAGLYNEQFF
TRBV6-5,TRBD2,TRBJ2-1,NA,TGTGCCAGCAGTTACTCGTCTAGCGGGAGCTACAATGAGCAGTTCTTC,CASSYSSSGSYNEQFF
TRBV24-1,TRBD2,TRBJ2-1,once,TGTGCCACCAAAAGACTAGCGGGAGGGCCGGGAAATGAGCAGTTCTTC,CATKRLAGGPGNEQFF
TRBV4-1,NA,TRBJ1-3,NA,TGCGCCAGCAGCCAAGCACAGGTGACAGGAAACACCATATATTTT,CASSQAQVTGNTIYF
TRBV10-3,TRBD1,TRBJ1-1,NA,TGTGCCATCAGTGAGCCCCCTGCCGACAGGGGAGGTGTGTTGGGCACTGAAGCTTTCTTT,CAISEPPADRGGVLGTEAFF
TRBV20-1,NA,TRBJ1-1,many,TGCAGTGCTACCGGGTCTTTTGCCACTGAAGCTTTCTTT,CSATGSFATEAFF
TRBV19,NA,TRBJ2-1,NA,TGTGCCAGTAGTCTCGGGACGGGAACGGTTAGGAATGAGCAGTTCTTC,CASSLGTGTVRNEQFF
TRBV27,NA,TRBJ1-1,few,TGTGCCAGCAGTTTATCTATCGGGGGGACCACTGAAGCTTTCTTT,CASSLSIGGTTEAFF
TRBV6-1,NA,TRBJ1-5,few,TGTGCCAGCAGTGTCGGGGGGGCCAATCAGCCCCAGCATTTT,CASSVGGANQPQHF
TRBV19,TRBD1,TRBJ1-6,many,TGTGCCAGTAGTGCGGACAGGGTTCGTAATTCACCCCTCCACTTT,CASSADRVRNSPLHF
TRBV2,NA,TRBJ2-7,many,TGTGCCAGCAGACAGGGTCCAGACGAGCAGTACTTC,CASRQGPDEQYF
TRBV11-2,NA,TRBJ1-1,many,TGTGCCAGCAGCTTGTGGGGTGACACTGAAGCTTTCTTT,CASSLWGDTEAFF
TRBV5-1,TRBD2,TRBJ2-3,many,TGCGCCAGCAGCTTGGGGACTAGACATCGCACAGATACGCAGTATTTT,CASSLGTRHRTDTQYF
TRBV28,TRBD2,TRBJ2-2,NA,TGTGCCAGCAGCCCCGAACTAGCGGGCCTAGAACAGGGCGGGGAGCTGTTTTTT,CASSPELAGLEQGGELFF
TRBV12-3/TRBV12-4,NA,TRBJ2-2,many,TGTGCCAGCAGCAAAAGAACCGGGGAGCTGTTTTTT,CASSKRTGELFF
TRBV9,TRBD2,TRBJ2-3,many,TGTGCCAGCAGCGAGGGAGCGGGAGGGGAGGATACGCAGTATTTT,CASSEGAGGEDTQYF
TRBV5-1,TRBD2,TRBJ2-3,many,TGCGCCAGCAGCACCTCACTAGCGGCTAGCACAGATACGCAGTATTTT,CASSTSLAASTDTQYF
TRBV6-2/TRBV6-3,TRBD1,TRBJ2-7,many,TGTGCCGTGGCAGGGGGCTTCTACGAGCAGTACTTC,CAVAGGFYEQYF
TRBV10-3,NA,TRBJ2-1,NA,TGTGCCATCAGTTTAGAGACTAGTCTCAATGAGCAGTTCTTC,CAISLETSLNEQFF
TRBV6-1,TRBD1,TRBJ2-7,many,TGTGCCAGCAACTCCTTAGGGGGCGGTCGTCTTTGGCAGTACTTC,CASNSLGGGRLWQYF
TRBV20-1,NA,TRBJ1-1,many,TGCAGTGTCCCAGCCCGTGACACTGAAGCTTTCTTT,CSVPARDTEAFF
TRBV7-9,TRBD1,TRBJ1-1,many,TGTGCCAGCAGCAAAGAACAGGGGACTGAAGCTTTCTTT,CASSKEQGTEAFF
TRBV20-1,NA,TRBJ2-3,NA,TGCAGTGCTCCCCCCCGGGCCCCATTGTCAGATACGCAGTATTTT,CSAPPRAPLSDTQYF
TRBV9,TRBD2,TRBJ2-1,NA,TGTGCCAGCAGCGGACAACTAGCGGGAGGGCCGGGACGCTACAATGAGCAGTTCTTC,CASSGQLAGGPGRYNEQFF
TRBV5-1,TRBD2,TRBJ2-1,many,TGCGCCAGCAGCTTGGAACCCTCTAGCGGGAGTTACCTCTACAATGAGCAGTTCTTC,CASSLEPSSGSYLYNEQFF
TRBV5-1,NA,TRBJ1-2,many,TGCGCCAGCAGCTTGGATTTCGGCAGGGTGCCGGGCTACACCTTC,CASSLDFGRVPGYTF
TRBV12-3/TRBV12-4,NA,TRBJ2-7,few,TGTGCCAGCAGTTTTAGACGGGTCGTTGGGCACGAGCAGTACTTC,CASSFRRVVGHEQYF
TRBV7-9,NA,TRBJ2-7,many,TGTGCCAGCAGCTATACGCAGGGAGACGAGCAGTACTTC,CASSYTQGDEQYF
TRBV24-1,TRBD1,TRBJ2-1,NA,TGTGCCACCAGTAGGCAGGGGGCTCATGAGCAGTTCTTC,CATSRQGAHEQFF
TRBV13,NA,TRBJ2-7,NA,TGTGCCAGCAGCTACGGACAGGGTAGCGGGTTGCGCTCCTACGAGCAGTACTTC,CASSYGQGSGLRSYEQYF
TRBV2,TRBD1,TRBJ2-7,few,TGTGCCAGCAGTCCGGGACAGGACTCCTACGAGCAGTACTTC,CASSPGQDSYEQYF
TRBV19,TRBD1,TRBJ1-5,few,TGTGCCAGTAGTATTTTCGGGCCGGACAGGGCCAATCAGCCCCAGCATTTT,CASSIFGPDRANQPQHF
TRBV30,NA,TRBJ1-3,many,TGTGCCTGGACCATAGGAGTCTCTGGAAACACCATATATTTT,CAWTIGVSGNTIYF
TRBV14,NA,TRBJ2-7,NA,TGTGCCAGCAGCCATCAAGTCTACGAGCAGTACTTC,CASSHQVYEQYF
TRBV11-2,NA,TRBJ1-1,many,TGTGCCAGCCTGAGGGGCGCTGAAGCTTTCTTT,CASLRGAEAFF
TRBV7-9,TRBD1,TRBJ1-2,NA,TGTGCCAGCCAGTTCAGGGGGGTGGATGGCTACACCTTC,CASQFRGVDGYTF
TRBV11-2,TRBD2,TRBJ2-1,many,TGTGCCAGCAACTTAGGGACTAGCGGGAGGGAAGCCAATGAGCAGTTCTTC,CASNLGTSGREANEQFF
TRBV29-1,NA,TRBJ2-1,many,TGCAGCCTCCAAGGGGGGTCCACCTACAATGAGCAGTTCTTC,CSLQGGSTYNEQFF
TRBV5-5,TRBD1,TRBJ2-2,few,TGTGCCAGCAGCTTATCCGGGACAGGGCCTGGGGAGCTGTTTTTT,CASSLSGTGPGELFF